This TCR beta chain appears in the sequencing data of a study of metastatic and nonmetastatic thyroid tumors. On the study more broadly: Peripheral blood and tumor or nodule samples from malignant and benign thyroid patients were compared.

Nobody among the patients had been given any treatment before thyroid surgery. The table lists this clone with a few counts. Its specificity is unknown. The junction differs from germline at one of its ends, possibly a read error. Findings and caveats of the study: Reports indicated that malignant thyroid tumors showed significantly higher TCR beta diversity than benign nodules did, in blood and tumor.

TCRdb ran MiXCR on the PCR reads. The table includes 25,000 to 35,000 clones, 16% detected once. The CDR3 loop spans 17 amino acids. Germline V gives CDR1 MNHNY, CDR2 SVGAGI (reference sequence). V is TRBV6-6 and J is TRBJ2-7, with 8 positions matching TRBD2. The sequence was collected from a female donor with papillary thyroid cancer or a benign thyroid nodule (not recorded which). Some clones in this sample may be carry-over from other donors' samples. Sequences were obtained from blood. Here the CDR3 reads CVSSYGGVDTVGSEQYF. CDR3 coding DNA: TGTGTCAGCAGTTACGGGGGGGTGGACACAGTCGGGTCCGAGCAGTACTTC.